This section outlines one TCR beta chain sequence together with its context. Its target is unknown. If patients had autoimmune disease history or systemic immunosuppression, they were excluded. These data come from a study of OX40 agonist ivuxolimab in advanced cancers. Study outcomes and limitations: The antigen specificity of the peripheral T cells (those that were expanded) was not determined. Dose levels from 0.1 to 3.0 mg/kg saw CD4+ and CD8+ blood T cells expand clonally by week 6.

Libraries were prepared by immunoSEQ multiplex PCR; TCRdb keeps only in-frame clonotypes and omits some of them. The table has about 12,000 clones, 81% seen once. The material was CD4+ or CD8+ T cells sorted from blood, obtained in a trial of the OX40 agonist ivuxolimab. The sequence was collected from an adult with an advanced solid tumor such as melanoma, head and neck, liver or kidney cancer.

In nucleotides, the CDR3 is TGTGCCAGCAGATTGGGGGTCGAAGCTTTCTTT. It yields the protein CASRLGVEAFF. J is TRBJ1-1 and V is TRBV7-2; D might be TRBD1 (5 bases). Trimming cost V 6 bases and J 8 bases, with 10 bases left between them. The CDR3 is 11 amino acids. CDR1 is SGHTA and CDR2 is FQGNSA in the germline V gene.